Given below is one TCR beta chain in context. Its target is unknown. This sample stems from a study of cytotoxic CD8 clonotypes in ibrutinib-treated CLL. Findings and caveats of the study: Clonality increased at ibrutinib response, then returned toward baseline at progression.

J lost 3 bases, V lost 0 bases, and 4 bases had no gene match. Germline V gene data show CDR1 as GTSNPN and CDR2 as SVGIG (reference sequence). The CDR3 totals 15 residues. Depth targeted 1 in 200,000 to 1 in 1 million T cells, averaging approximately 10x coverage per clonotype. The assay was immunoSEQ multiplex PCR, and TCRdb's table has in-frame clones only and misses some. The data contain roughly 220,000 clones, over 65% of them singletons. This sequence was found in a human donor with chronic lymphocytic leukemia. The chain is built from TRBV30 and TRBJ2-1; 8 nucleotides align to TRBD2. This material consisted of PBMCs, taken after 12 months of ibrutinib treatment. CDR3 sequence: CAWSVLAGHYNEQFF. The DNA for the CDR3 is TGTGCCTGGAGTGTGTTAGCGGGGCACTACAATGAGCAGTTCTTC.